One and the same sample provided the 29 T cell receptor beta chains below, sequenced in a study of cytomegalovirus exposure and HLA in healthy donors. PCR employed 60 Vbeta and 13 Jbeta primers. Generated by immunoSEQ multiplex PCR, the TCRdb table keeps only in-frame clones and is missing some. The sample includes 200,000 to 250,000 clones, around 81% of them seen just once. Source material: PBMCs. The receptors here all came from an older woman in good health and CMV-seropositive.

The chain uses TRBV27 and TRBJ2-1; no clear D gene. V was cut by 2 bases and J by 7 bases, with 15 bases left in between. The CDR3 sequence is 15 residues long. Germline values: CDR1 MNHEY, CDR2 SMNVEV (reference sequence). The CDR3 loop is CASSLPRKTRNEQFF. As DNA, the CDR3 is TGTGCCAGCAGTTTACCCCGAAAGACTCGTAATGAGCAGTTCTTC.

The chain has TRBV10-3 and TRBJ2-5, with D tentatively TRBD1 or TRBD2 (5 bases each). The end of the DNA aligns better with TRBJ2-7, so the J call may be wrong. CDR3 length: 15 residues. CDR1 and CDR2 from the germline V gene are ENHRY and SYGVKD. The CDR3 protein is CAISEVSAGGGEQYF. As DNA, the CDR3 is TGTGCCATCAGTGAGGTCTCGGCGGGTGGGGGCGAGCAGTACTTC.

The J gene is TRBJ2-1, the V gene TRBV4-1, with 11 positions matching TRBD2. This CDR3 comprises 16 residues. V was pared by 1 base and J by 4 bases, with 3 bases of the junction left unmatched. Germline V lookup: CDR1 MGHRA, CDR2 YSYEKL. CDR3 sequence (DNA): TGCGCCAGCAGCCAAGCCGGGACTAGCGGATACAATGAGCAGTTCTTC. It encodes CASSQAGTSGYNEQFF.

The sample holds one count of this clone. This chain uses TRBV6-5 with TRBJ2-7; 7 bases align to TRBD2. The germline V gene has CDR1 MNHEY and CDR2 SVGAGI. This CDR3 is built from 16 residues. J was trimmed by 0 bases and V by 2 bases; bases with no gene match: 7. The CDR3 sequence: CASSYTSGATSYEQYF. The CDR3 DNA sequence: TGTGCCAGCAGTTACACAAGCGGGGCCACCTCCTACGAGCAGTACTTC.

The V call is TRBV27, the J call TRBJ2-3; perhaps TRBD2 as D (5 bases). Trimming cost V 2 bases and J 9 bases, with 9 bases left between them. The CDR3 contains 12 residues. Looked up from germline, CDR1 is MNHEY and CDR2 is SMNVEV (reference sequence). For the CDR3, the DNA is TGTGCCAGCAGTTTAGTCAGAGGGACGCAGTATTTT. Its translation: CASSLVRGTQYF.

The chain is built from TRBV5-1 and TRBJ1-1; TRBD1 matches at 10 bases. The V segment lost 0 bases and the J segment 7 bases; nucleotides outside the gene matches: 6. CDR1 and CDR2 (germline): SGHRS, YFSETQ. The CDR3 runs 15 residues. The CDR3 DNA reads TGCGCCAGCAGCTTGGGTATGACAGGGGGCAATGAAGCTTTCTTT. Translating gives CASSLGMTGGNEAFF.

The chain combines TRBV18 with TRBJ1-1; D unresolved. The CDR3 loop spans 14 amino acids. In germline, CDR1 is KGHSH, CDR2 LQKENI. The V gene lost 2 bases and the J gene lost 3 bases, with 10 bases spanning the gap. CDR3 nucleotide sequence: TGTGCCAGCTCACCAAGTACGGCGGACACTGAAGCTTTCTTT. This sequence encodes CASSPSTADTEAFF. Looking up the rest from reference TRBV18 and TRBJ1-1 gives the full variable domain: NAGVMQNPRHLVRRRGQEARLRCSPMKGHSHVYWYRQLPEEGLKFMVYLQKENIIDESGMPKERFSAEFPKEGPSILRIQQVVRGDSAAYFCASSPSTADTEAFFGQGTRLTVV.

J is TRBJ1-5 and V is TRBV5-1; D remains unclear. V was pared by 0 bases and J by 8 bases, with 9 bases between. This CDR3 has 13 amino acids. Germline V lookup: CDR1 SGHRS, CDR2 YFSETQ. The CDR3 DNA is TGCGCCAGCAGCTTGGACACGGGAAAGCCCCAGCATTTT. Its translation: CASSLDTGKPQHF. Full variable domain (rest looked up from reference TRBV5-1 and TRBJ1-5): KAGVTQTPRYLIKTRGQQVTLSCSPISGHRSVSWYQQTPGQGLQFLFEYFSETQRNKGNFPGRFSGRQFSNSRSEMNVSTLELGDSALYLCASSLDTGKPQHFGDGTRLSIL.

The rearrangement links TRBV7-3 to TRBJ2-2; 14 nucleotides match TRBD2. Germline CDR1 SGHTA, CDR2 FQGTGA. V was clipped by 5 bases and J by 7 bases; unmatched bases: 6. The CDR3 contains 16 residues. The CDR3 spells CASSPGLAGGHGELFF. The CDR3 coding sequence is TGTGCCAGCAGCCCTGGACTAGCGGGAGGCCACGGGGAGCTGTTTTTT.

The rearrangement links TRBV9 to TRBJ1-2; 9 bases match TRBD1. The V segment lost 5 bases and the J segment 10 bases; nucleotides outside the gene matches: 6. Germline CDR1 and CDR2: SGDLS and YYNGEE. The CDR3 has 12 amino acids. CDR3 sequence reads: CASRGQGNHYTF. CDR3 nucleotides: TGTGCCAGCAGAGGACAGGGGAATCACTACACCTTC.

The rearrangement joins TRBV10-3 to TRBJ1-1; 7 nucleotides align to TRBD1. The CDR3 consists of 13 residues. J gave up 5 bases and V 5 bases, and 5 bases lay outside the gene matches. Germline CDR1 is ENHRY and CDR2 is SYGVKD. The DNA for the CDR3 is TGTGCCATCAGTATGACAGGGAAGACTGAAGCTTTCTTT. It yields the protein CAISMTGKTEAFF.

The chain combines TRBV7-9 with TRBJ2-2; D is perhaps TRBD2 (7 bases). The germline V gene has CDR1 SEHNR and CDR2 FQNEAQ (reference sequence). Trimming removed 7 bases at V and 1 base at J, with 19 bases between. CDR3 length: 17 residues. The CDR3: CASTRGGRGLNTGELFF. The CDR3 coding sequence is TGTGCCAGCACGCGCGGGGGCAGGGGCCTGAACACCGGGGAGCTGTTTTTT.

DNA of the CDR3: TGTGCCAGCAGCTTTACCAGGGGGTCATTGGCTGGCTACACCTTC. Its translation is CASSFTRGSLAGYTF. This chain joins TRBV21-1 and TRBJ1-2; TRBD1, the D gene given by the table, was not confirmed from the DNA. TRBV21-1 is deemed a pseudogene. This CDR3 contains 15 residues.

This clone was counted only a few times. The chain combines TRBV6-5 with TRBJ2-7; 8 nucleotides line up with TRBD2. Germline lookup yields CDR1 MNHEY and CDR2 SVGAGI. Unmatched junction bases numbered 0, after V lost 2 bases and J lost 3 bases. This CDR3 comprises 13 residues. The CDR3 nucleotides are TGTGCCAGCAGTTACGGGACTAGCTACGAGCAGTACTTC. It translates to CASSYGTSYEQYF.

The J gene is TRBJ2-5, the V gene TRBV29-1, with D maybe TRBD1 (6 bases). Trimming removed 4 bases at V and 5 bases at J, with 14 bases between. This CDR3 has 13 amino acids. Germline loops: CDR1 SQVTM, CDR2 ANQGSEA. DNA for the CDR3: TGCAGCGTTGGACAGGACATCTGGGAGACCCAGTACTTC. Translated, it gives CSVGQDIWETQYF.

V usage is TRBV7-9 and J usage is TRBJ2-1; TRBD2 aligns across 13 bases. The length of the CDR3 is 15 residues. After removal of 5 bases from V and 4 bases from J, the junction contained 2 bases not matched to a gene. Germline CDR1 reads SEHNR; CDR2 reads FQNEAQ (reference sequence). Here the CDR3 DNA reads TGTGCCAGCAGCGTGACTAGCGGGAGGTACAATGAGCAGTTCTTC. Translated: CASSVTSGRYNEQFF.

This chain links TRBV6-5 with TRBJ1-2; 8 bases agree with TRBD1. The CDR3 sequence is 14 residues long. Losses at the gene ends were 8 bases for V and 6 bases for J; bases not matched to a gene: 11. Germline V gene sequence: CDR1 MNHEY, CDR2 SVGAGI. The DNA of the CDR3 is TGTGCCAGCTTTCGTCAGGGGGCGAGCGATGGCTACACCTTC. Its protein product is CASFRQGASDGYTF.

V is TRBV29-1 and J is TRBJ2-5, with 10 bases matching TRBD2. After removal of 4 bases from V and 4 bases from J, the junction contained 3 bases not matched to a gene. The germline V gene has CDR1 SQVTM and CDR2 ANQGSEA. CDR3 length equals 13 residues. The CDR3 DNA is TGCAGCGTTGCCCCTAGCGGGGGAGAGACCCAGTACTTC. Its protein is CSVAPSGGETQYF.

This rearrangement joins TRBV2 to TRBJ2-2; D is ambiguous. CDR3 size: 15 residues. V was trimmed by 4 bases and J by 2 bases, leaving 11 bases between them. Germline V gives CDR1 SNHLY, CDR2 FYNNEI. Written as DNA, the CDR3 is TGTGCCAGCAGTGTTGAATCGGTAAACACCGGGGAGCTGTTTTTT. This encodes CASSVESVNTGELFF.

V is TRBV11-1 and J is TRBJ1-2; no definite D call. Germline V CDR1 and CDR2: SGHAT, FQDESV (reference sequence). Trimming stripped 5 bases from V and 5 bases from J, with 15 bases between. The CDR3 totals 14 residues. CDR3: CASSPTRSGYGYTF. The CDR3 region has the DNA TGTGCCAGCAGCCCCACAAGGAGTGGATATGGCTACACCTTC.

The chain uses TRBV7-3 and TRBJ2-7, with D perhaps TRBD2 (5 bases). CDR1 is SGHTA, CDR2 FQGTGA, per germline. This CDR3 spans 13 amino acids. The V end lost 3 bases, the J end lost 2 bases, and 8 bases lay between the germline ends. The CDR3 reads CASSLSEAYEQYF. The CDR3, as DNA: TGTGCCAGCAGCTTGTCGGAGGCCTACGAGCAGTACTTC. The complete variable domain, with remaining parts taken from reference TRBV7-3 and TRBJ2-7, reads GAGVSQTPSNKVTEKGKYVELRCDPISGHTALYWYRQSLGQGPEFLIYFQGTGAADDSGLPNDRFFAVRPEGSVSTLKIQRTERGDSAVYLCASSLSEAYEQYFGPGTRLTVT.

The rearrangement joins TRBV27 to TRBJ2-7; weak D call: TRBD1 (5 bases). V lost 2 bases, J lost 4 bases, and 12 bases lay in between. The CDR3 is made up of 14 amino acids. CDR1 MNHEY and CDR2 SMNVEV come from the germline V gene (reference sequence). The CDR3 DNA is TGTGCCAGCAGTTTAGGCAGGGTAGTTTACGAGCAGTACTTC. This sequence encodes CASSLGRVVYEQYF.

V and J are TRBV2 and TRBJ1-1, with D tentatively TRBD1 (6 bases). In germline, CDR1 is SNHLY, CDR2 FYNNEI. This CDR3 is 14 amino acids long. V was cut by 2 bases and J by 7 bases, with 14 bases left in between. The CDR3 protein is CASSELGAMNEAFF. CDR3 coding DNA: TGTGCCAGCAGTGAATTGGGGGCTATGAATGAAGCTTTCTTT. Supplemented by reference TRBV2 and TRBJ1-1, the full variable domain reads EPEVTQTPSHQVTQMGQEVILRCVPISNHLYFYWYRQILGQKVEFLVSFYNNEISEKSEIFDDQFSVERPDGSNFTLKIRSTKLEDSAMYFCASSELGAMNEAFFGQGTRLTVV.

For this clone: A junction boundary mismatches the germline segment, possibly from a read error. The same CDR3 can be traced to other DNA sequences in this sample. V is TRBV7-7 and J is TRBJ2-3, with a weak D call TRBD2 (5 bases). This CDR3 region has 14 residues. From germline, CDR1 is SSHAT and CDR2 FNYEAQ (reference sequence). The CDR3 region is CASSPTGGTDTQYF. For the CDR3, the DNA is TGTGCTAGCAGCCCTACCGGGGGCACAGATACGCAGTATTTT. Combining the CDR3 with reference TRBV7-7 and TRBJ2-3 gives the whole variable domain GAGVSQSPRYKVTKRGQDVTLRCDPISSHATLYWYQQALGQGPEFLTYFNYEAQPDKSGLPSDRFSAERPEGSISTLTIQRTEQRDSAMYRCASSPTGGTDTQYFGPGTRLTVL.

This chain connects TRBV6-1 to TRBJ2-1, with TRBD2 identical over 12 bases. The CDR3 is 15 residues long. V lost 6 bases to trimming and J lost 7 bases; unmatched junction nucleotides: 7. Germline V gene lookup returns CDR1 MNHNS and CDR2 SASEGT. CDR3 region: CASRQPSGRVNEQFF. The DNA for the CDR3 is TGTGCCAGCAGACAACCTAGCGGGAGGGTTAATGAGCAGTTCTTC.

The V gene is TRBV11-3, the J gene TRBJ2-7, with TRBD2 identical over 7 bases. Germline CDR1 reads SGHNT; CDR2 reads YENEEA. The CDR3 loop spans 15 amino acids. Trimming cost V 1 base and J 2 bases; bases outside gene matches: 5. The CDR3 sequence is CASSLAGGLPYEQYF. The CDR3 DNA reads TGTGCCAGCAGCTTAGCGGGAGGCCTTCCCTACGAGCAGTACTTC.

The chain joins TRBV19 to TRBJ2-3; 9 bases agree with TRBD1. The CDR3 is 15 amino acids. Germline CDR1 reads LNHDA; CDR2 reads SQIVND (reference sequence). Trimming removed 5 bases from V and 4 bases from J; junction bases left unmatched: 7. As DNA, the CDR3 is TGTGCCAGTAGTGGGACAGGGAGAGTGGCAGATACGCAGTATTTT. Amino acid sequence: CASSGTGRVADTQYF.

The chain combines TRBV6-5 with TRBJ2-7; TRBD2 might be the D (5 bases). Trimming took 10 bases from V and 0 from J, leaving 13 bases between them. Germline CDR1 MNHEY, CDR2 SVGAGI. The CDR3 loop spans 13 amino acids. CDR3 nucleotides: TGTGCCACCCGACGAACTAGCTCCTACGAGCAGTACTTC. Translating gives CATRRTSSYEQYF.

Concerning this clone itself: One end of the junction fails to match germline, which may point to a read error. CDR3 amino acids: CAGSGRRGNQPQHF. DNA for the CDR3: TGTGCCGGCAGTGGCCGGAGGGGCAATCAGCCCCAGCATTTT. The genes are TRBV6-1 and TRBJ1-5; D gene unclear. The CDR3 is made up of 14 amino acids. Germline-derived CDR1 and CDR2 are MNHNS and SASEGT.